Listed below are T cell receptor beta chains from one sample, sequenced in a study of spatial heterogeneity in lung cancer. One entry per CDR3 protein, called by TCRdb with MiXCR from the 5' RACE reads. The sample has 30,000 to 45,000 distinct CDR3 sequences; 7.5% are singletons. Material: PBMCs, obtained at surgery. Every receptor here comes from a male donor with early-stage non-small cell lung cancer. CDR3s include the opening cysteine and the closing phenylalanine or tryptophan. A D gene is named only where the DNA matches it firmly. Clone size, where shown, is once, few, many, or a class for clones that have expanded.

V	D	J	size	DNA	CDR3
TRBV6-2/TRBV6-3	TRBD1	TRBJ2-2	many	TGTGCCAGCAGACCCACAGGGGCTGGCGGGGAGCTGTTTTTT	CASRPTGAGGELFF
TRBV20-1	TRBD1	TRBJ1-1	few	TGCAGTGCCCCAGGGGACAGTCCCGCCACTGAAGCTTTCTTT	CSAPGDSPATEAFF
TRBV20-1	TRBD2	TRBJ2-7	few	TGCAGTGCGGAGGACCAGACTAGCGGGGGGATCTACGAGCAGTACTTC	CSAEDQTSGGIYEQYF
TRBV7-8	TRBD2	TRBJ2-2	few	TGTGCCAGCAGTCCGACTAGCGGGATTTCCGGGGAGCTGTTTTTT	CASSPTSGISGELFF
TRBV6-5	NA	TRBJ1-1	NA	TGTGCCAGCAGTTACTTCGGGTATTCTGAAGCTTTCTTT	CASSYFGYSEAFF
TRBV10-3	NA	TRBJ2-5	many	TGTGCCATCAGTGAGTCTGAGGACGGGAAGACCCAGTACTTC	CAISESEDGKTQYF
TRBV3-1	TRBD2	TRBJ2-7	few	TGTGCCAGCAGCCCTCTGACTAGCGGGGGGCCCGAGCAGTACTTC	CASSPLTSGGPEQYF
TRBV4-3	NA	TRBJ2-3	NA	TGCGCCAGCAGCCGAGACACAGATACGCAGTATTTT	CASSRDTDTQYF
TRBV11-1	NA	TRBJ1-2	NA	TGTGCCAGCAGCCCCAACCTGGACTATGGCTACACCTTC	CASSPNLDYGYTF
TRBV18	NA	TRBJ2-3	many	TGTGCCAGCTCTCGACCGAGCACAGATACGCAGTATTTT	CASSRPSTDTQYF
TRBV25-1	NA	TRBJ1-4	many	TGTGCCAGCAGTGAGCCGTATAATGAAAAACTGTTTTTT	CASSEPYNEKLFF
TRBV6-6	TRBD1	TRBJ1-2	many	TGTGCCAGCTGCGGAGCAGGGGGCTATGGCTACACCTTC	CASCGAGGYGYTF
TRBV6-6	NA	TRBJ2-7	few	TGTGCCAGCAGTTATAATAGACGGCACTCCTACGAGCAGTACTTC	CASSYNRRHSYEQYF
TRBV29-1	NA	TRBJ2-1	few	TGCAGCGTCCATGAAGTCGGGCGCACCTACAATGGGCAGTTCTTC	CSVHEVGRTYNGQFF
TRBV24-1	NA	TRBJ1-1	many	TGTGCCACCAGTGACGTCAGGGGCACTGAAGCTTTCTTT	CATSDVRGTEAFF
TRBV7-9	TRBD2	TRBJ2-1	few	TGTGCCAGCGGGACTAGCGGTTACAATGAGCAGTTCTTC	CASGTSGYNEQFF
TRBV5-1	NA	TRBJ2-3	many	TGCGCCAGCAGCTTGGAGTGGAGTACTAGCACAGATACGCAGTATTTT	CASSLEWSTSTDTQYF
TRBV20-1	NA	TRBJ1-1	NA	TGCAGTGTCCCACTCAGGGTCTTTAACACTGAAGCTTTCTTT	CSVPLRVFNTEAFF
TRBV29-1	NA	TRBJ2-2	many	TGCAGCGTTGCCCCTACCGGGGAGCTGTTTTTT	CSVAPTGELFF
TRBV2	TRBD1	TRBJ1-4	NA	TGTGCCAGCAGTGAAATGGGACAGAGTAATGAAAAACTGTTTTTT	CASSEMGQSNEKLFF
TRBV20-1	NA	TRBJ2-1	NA	TGCAGTGCTTTATCGGGGGAGCTACCCTACAATGAGCAGTTCTTC	CSALSGELPYNEQFF
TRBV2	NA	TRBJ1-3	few	TGTGCCAGCGGGGGGCAGGGCTCTGGAAACACCATATATTTT	CASGGQGSGNTIYF
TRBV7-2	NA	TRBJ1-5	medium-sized	TGTGCCAGCAGCTTAGAACAGGGATTGAATCAGCCCCAGCATTTT	CASSLEQGLNQPQHF
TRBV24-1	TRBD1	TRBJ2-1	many	TGTGCCACCAGTGATTTGCGAGGGGGCGCGTACAATGAGCAGTTCTTC	CATSDLRGGAYNEQFF
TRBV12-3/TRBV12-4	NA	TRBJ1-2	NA	TGTGCCAGCAGTTTCGGTAGTTCTAACTATGGCTACACCTTC	CASSFGSSNYGYTF
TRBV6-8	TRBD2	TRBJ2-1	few	TGTGCCAGCAGTTACTCGAAGCGGGAGCCGATCAATGAGCAGTTCTTC	CASSYSKREPINEQFF
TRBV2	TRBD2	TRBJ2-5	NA	TGTGCCAGCAGGCCGGGACTAGCGGGAGAGACCCAGTACTTC	CASRPGLAGETQYF
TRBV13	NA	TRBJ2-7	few	TGTGCCAGCAGCCTACGGCTTAGCTCCTACGAGCAGTACTTC	CASSLRLSSYEQYF
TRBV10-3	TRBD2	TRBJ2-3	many	TGTGCCATCACGCCGGGACTAGCGGGAGATACGCAGTATTTT	CAITPGLAGDTQYF
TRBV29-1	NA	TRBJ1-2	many	TGCAGCGTTGAATTGAGTGACGCTGCGATGGATGGCTACACCTTC	CSVELSDAAMDGYTF
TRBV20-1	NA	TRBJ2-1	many	TGCAGTGCTAGCGGAAGCTCCTACAATGAGCAGTTCTTC	CSASGSSYNEQFF